This T cell receptor (beta chain) stems from a study of T cell repertoires in cytomegalovirus infection. The overall study: Alongside well-studied HLA-B-restricted CMV epitopes, recently identified HLA-C-restricted CMV epitopes were also used.

This clonotype was seen a handful of times. Antigen unknown. Sequence at one end of the junction differs from germline and may be a read error. From germline, CDR1 is SSHAT and CDR2 FNYEAQ (reference sequence). The CDR3 is 15 residues long. TCRdb passed the reads through MiXCR, listing each CDR3 protein once. The table lists some 940,000 distinct CDR3 sequences, around 30% of them singletons, with roughly 13% in the top ten. The chain is built from TRBV7-7 and TRBJ2-3; no firm D call. Specimen: cultured CD8+ T cells from PBMCs, collected from culture after CMV antigen stimulation. The TCR originated in a human donor in good health (CMV status not recorded). Some clones in this sample may be carry-over from other donors' samples. CDR3 in amino acids: CASSSTVQGTDTQYF. The DNA for the CDR3 is TGTGCTAGCAGCTCAACCGTCCAGGGCACAGATACGCAGTATTTT. The full variable domain, with the rest looked up from reference TRBV7-7 and TRBJ2-3, is GAGVSQSPRYKVTKRGQDVTLRCDPISSHATLYWYQQALGQGPEFLTYFNYEAQPDKSGLPSDRFSAERPEGSISTLTIQRTEQRDSAMYRCASSSTVQGTDTQYFGPGTRLTVL.